The 21 T cell receptor beta chains listed next were all sequenced from one sample in a study of spatial heterogeneity in lung cancer. In TCRdb, the 5' RACE reads were re-called with MiXCR into one record per CDR3 protein. The data show 39,000 or so distinct CDR3 sequences, with 6.5% to 9.5% seen just once and roughly 28% held by the top ten. Noted time point: sample taken at primary tumor resection. Sequencing used PBMCs, obtained at surgery. The receptors were gathered from a male donor with early-stage non-small cell lung cancer.

This clonotype was recorded at least ten times. The chain joins TRBV5-4 to TRBJ2-2; TRBD1 matches at 9 bases. CDR1 and CDR2 (germline): SGHNT, YYREEE (reference sequence). J lost 4 bases, V lost 0 bases, and 4 bases had no gene match. The CDR3 sequence is 16 residues long. The CDR3 bases are TGTGCCAGCAGCTTGGACAGGGGGCCCCCCACCGGGGAGCTGTTTTTT. Its protein is CASSLDRGPPTGELFF.

This clonotype was found many times. V usage is TRBV12-3 or TRBV12-4 and J usage is TRBJ1-2; the match to TRBD1 covers 7 bases. V was clipped by 7 bases and J by 4 bases; unmatched bases: 12. The CDR3 runs 15 residues. CDR3 amino acids: CASTLAGTAFYGYTF. The CDR3 DNA is TGTGCCAGCACCCTAGCAGGGACAGCCTTCTATGGCTACACCTTC.

The table lists this clonotype with many counts. The CDR3 loop is CASSQRAGRNTEAFF. The DNA for the CDR3 is TGTGCCAGCAGCCAAAGGGCGGGGAGGAACACTGAAGCTTTCTTT. This chain uses TRBV4-2 with TRBJ1-1; D call uncertain. The CDR3 runs 15 residues. Germline V CDR1 and CDR2: LGHNA, YNFKEQ. V was trimmed by 2 bases and J by 1 base, leaving 11 bases between them.

At least ten counts were recorded for this clonotype. The chain has TRBV6-5 and TRBJ1-4; weak D call: TRBD1 (5 bases). CDR3 length: 15 residues. Germline loops: CDR1 MNHEY, CDR2 SVGAGI. Trimming removed 8 bases at V and 0 bases at J, with 13 bases between. The DNA for the CDR3 is TGTGCCAGCGGGCCGGGGCAGGCAACTAATGAAAAACTGTTTTTT. Residues: CASGPGQATNEKLFF.

This clonotype showed up many times. This rearrangement joins TRBV3-1 to TRBJ1-6, with D unresolved. The CDR3 has 14 residues. CDR1 LGHDT and CDR2 YNNKEL come from the germline V gene (reference sequence). Trimming took 1 base from V and 5 from J, leaving 6 bases between them. For the CDR3, the DNA is TGTGCCAGCAGCCAAGTATTGGATAATTCACCCCTCCACTTT. This translates into CASSQVLDNSPLHF.

In this sample, this clonotype turned up many times. J is TRBJ2-7 and V is TRBV7-9; TRBD1 might be the D (6 bases). This CDR3 contains 16 residues. V lost 1 base to trimming and J lost 2 bases, with 15 bases between them. Germline V gene sequence: CDR1 SEHNR, CDR2 FQNEAQ (reference sequence). The CDR3 loop reads CASSLGWTAPPYEQYV. DNA for the CDR3: TGTGCCAGCAGCTTAGGGTGGACAGCCCCCCCCTACGAGCAGTACGTC.

This clonotype was counted only a few times. This rearrangement joins TRBV6-2 or TRBV6-3 to TRBJ1-2; TRBD1 agrees at 8 bases. Germline V gives CDR1 MNHEY, CDR2 SVGEGT. V trimming: 7 bases; J trimming: 3 bases; junction bases outside the gene matches: 1. The length of the CDR3 is 12 residues. CDR3 bases: TGTGCCAGCACGGACAGGGACTATGGCTACACCTTC. It translates to CASTDRDYGYTF.

The V gene is TRBV7-8, the J gene TRBJ1-2; TRBD1 agrees at 8 bases. Trimming removed 1 base from V and 2 bases from J; junction bases left unmatched: 9. The CDR3 is 17 amino acids. Per germline, CDR1 SGHVS and CDR2 FQNEAQ. This chain's CDR3 is CASSLDVRGRKNYGYTF. The CDR3, as DNA: TGTGCCAGCAGCTTAGACGTCAGGGGGCGAAAGAACTATGGCTACACCTTC.

This chain uses TRBV7-2 with TRBJ1-5; tentatively, D is TRBD1 (5 bases). The V gene lost 4 bases and the J gene lost 2 bases, with 6 bases spanning the gap. Germline V gene sequence: CDR1 SGHTA, CDR2 FQGNSA. CDR3 length: 13 amino acids. The CDR3 sequence is CASSWGGNQPQHF. CDR3 coding DNA: TGTGCCAGCAGCTGGGGGGGCAATCAGCCCCAGCATTTT.

This clonotype has ten or more counts. The V and J genes are TRBV7-6 and TRBJ1-6; D might be TRBD1 (6 bases). CDR3 length: 15 residues. Germline V gives CDR1 SGHVS, CDR2 FNYEAQ. The V end was cut by 1 base, the J end by 8 bases, with 12 bases between. This CDR3 is CASSLDVRGDSPLHF. DNA of the CDR3: TGTGCCAGCAGCTTAGACGTCAGGGGTGATTCACCCCTCCACTTT.

Comment on this clonotype: This clone may be a read error of a much larger clone one base away. CDR3 loop: CASRELVVNTGELFF. CDR3 coding DNA: TGTGCCAGCAGAGAGCTAGTGGTGAACACCGGGGAGCTGTTTTTT. The chain combines TRBV2 with TRBJ2-2, with D uncertain. This CDR3 comprises 15 residues. V lost 6 bases and J 1 base, leaving 12 bases between the germline ends. CDR1 SNHLY and CDR2 FYNNEI come from the germline V gene.

This clonotype was picked up many times. The chain is built from TRBV3-1 and TRBJ1-3; no clear D. The CDR3 consists of 17 residues. Trimming took 1 base from V and 0 from J, leaving 13 bases between them. The germline gives CDR1 LGHDT, CDR2 YNNKEL (reference sequence). Here the CDR3 reads CASSQAGVRASGNTIYF. As DNA, the CDR3 is TGTGCCAGCAGCCAAGCGGGAGTAAGGGCCTCTGGAAACACCATATATTTT.

The gene calls are TRBV28 and TRBJ2-7, with 9 bases identical to TRBD2. This CDR3 has 16 residues. Looked up from germline, CDR1 is MDHEN and CDR2 is SYDVKM. Losses at the gene ends were 2 bases for V and 6 bases for J; bases not matched to a gene: 11. CDR3 sequence: CASSLGGGGKGGEQYV. The CDR3 nucleotides are TGTGCCAGCAGTTTAGGCGGGGGGGGAAAGGGCGGCGAGCAGTACGTC.

V is TRBV14 and J is TRBJ1-4, with 7 nucleotides matching TRBD1. Trimming cost V 5 bases and J 5 bases; bases outside gene matches: 5. Germline V gene sequence: CDR1 SGHDN, CDR2 FVKESK. CDR3 length equals 14 residues. The CDR3 DNA is TGTGCCAGCAGCTGGGGACAGAGGAATGAAAAACTGTTTTTT. This sequence encodes CASSWGQRNEKLFF.

CDR3 loop: CSARAEDSIYEQYF. The CDR3 DNA sequence: TGCAGTGCTAGGGCGGAGGACTCCATCTACGAGCAGTACTTC. The genes are TRBV20-1 and TRBJ2-7; D may be TRBD2 (5 bases). This CDR3 has 14 amino acids. V was clipped by 3 bases and J by 3 bases, with 15 bases between them. The germline V gene has CDR1 DFQATT and CDR2 SNEGSKA (reference sequence).

This clonotype was seen only a few times. This chain links TRBV20-1 with TRBJ2-3, with D possibly TRBD2 on 6 matching bases. V dropped 2 bases and J dropped 0 bases, with 15 bases sitting between them. The CDR3 length is 16 residues. CDR1 and CDR2 from the germline V gene are DFQATT and SNEGSKA (reference sequence). DNA for the CDR3: TGCAGTGCTAGACCATCTCTAGCGCCGAGCACAGATACGCAGTATTTT. It encodes CSARPSLAPSTDTQYF.

As to this clonotype: This sequence may be a read error, since a much larger clone differs from it by one base. This sequence joins TRBV12-3 or TRBV12-4 and TRBJ2-5; D tentatively fits TRBD1 or TRBD2 (5 bases each). V dropped 5 bases and J dropped 6 bases, with 16 bases sitting between them. The CDR3 runs 14 residues. Written as DNA, the CDR3 is TGTGCCAGCAGTCGATGGGACGGGGTGAAGACCCAGTACTTC. Amino acid sequence: CASSRWDGVKTQYF.

This clonotype showed up many times. The rearrangement links TRBV7-3 to TRBJ2-3; tentatively, D is TRBD1 or TRBD2 (5 bases each). The CDR3 covers 13 residues. V was cut by 5 bases and J by 10 bases, with 16 bases left in between. Germline V CDR1 and CDR2: SGHTA, FQGTGA. The CDR3 sequence: CASSERGVSPQYF. As DNA, the CDR3 is TGTGCCAGCAGCGAACGAGGGGTCAGCCCGCAGTATTTT.

This clonotype was recorded many times. The chain employs TRBV24-1 and TRBJ2-2; the match to TRBD1 covers 8 bases. With V trimmed by 6 bases and J by 3 bases, 8 bases remained unmatched. Germline CDR1 reads KGHDR; CDR2 reads SFDVKD. This CDR3 is 16 amino acids long. The CDR3 DNA reads TGTGCCACCAGTCTGCCAGGGGGCGGTCACACCGGGGAGCTGTTTTTT. Its translation is CATSLPGGGHTGELFF.

This clonotype was observed many times. The chain couples TRBV7-3 to TRBJ2-1; maybe TRBD2 (5 bases). From germline, CDR1 is SGHTA and CDR2 FQGTGA. CDR3 size: 16 residues. V dropped 1 base and J dropped 6 bases, with 16 bases sitting between them. The CDR3 DNA is TGTGCCAGCAGCTTAAGTGGGCTATTTGCGGGCAATGAGCAGTTCTTC. It is translated as CASSLSGLFAGNEQFF.

This clonotype was counted at least ten times. This chain's CDR3 is CASSHTGTSGSSGELFF. DNA of the CDR3: TGTGCCAGCAGTCACACCGGGACTAGCGGGAGCTCCGGGGAGCTGTTTTTT. V usage is TRBV6-1 and J usage is TRBJ2-2, with 14 bases that match TRBD2. The CDR3 sequence is 17 residues long. Germline CDR1 and CDR2: MNHNS and SASEGT. Trimming removed 5 bases from V and 6 bases from J; junction bases left unmatched: 8.